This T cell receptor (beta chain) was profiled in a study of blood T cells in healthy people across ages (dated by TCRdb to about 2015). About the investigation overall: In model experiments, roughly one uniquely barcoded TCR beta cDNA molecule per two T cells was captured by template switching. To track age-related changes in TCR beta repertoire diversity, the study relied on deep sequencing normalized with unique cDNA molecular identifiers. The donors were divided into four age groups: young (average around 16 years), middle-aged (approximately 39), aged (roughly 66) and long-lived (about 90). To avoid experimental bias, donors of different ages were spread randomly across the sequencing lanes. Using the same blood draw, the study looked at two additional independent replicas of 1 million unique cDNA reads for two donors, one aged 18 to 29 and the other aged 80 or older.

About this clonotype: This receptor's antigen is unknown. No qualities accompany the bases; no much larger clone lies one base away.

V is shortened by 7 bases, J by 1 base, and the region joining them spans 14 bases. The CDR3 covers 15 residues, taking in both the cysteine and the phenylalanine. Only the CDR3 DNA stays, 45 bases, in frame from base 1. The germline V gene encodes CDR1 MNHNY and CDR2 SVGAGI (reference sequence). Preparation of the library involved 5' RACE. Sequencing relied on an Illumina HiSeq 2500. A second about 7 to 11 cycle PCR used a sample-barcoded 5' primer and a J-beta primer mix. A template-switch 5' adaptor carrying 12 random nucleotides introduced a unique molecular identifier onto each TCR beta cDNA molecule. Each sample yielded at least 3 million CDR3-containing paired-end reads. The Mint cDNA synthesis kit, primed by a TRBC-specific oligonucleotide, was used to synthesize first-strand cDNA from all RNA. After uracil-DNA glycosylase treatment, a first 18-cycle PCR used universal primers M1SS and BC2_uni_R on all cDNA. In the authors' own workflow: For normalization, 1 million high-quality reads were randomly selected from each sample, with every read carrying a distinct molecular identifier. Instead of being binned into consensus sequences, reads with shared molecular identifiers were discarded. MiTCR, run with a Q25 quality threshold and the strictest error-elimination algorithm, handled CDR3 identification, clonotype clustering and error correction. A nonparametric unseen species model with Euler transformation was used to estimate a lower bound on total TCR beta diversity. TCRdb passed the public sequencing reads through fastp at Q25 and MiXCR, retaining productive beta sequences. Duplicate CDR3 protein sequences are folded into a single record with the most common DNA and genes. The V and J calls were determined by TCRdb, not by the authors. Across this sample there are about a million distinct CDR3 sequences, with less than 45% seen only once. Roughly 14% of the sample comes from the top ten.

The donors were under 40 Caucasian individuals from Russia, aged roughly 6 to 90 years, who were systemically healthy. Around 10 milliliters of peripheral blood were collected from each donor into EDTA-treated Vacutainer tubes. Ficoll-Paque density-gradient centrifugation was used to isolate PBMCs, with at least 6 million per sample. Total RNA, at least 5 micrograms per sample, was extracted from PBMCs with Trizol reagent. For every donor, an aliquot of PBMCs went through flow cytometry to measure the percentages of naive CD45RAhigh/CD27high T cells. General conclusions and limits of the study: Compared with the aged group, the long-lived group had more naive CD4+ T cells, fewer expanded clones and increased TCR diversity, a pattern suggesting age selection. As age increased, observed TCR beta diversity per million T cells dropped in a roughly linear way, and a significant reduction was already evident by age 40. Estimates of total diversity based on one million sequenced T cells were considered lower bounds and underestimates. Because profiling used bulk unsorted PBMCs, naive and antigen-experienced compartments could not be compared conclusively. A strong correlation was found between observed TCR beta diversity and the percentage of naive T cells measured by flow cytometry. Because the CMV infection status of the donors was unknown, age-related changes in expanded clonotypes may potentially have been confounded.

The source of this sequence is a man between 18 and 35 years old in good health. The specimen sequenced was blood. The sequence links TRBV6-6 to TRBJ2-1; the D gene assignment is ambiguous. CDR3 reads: CASKLGVESYNEQFF. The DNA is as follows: TGTGCCAGCAAGTTAGGTGTGGAATCCTACAATGAGCAGTTCTTC.